One sample yielded the 14 T cell receptor beta chains listed below, sequenced in a study of blood T cell repertoires in COVID-19. Repertoires were generated with immunoSEQ multiplex PCR, while TCRdb's copy carries only in-frame clones and drops some. This table holds 72,000 or so clones, approximately 89% found once. Sequenced material: peripheral blood. The receptors were gathered from a man aged 55 to 70 with acute or convalescent COVID-19.

This rearrangement joins TRBV7-2 to TRBJ2-1; a weak D match, TRBD1 (5 bases). The V and J ends lost 3 bases and 3 bases respectively, with 12 bases between them. The CDR3 length is 15 residues. The V gene's germline CDR1 is SGHTA and CDR2 FQGNSA. The CDR3 sequence: CASSFTGDYYNEQFF. CDR3 nucleotides: TGTGCCAGCAGCTTTACAGGAGATTACTACAATGAGCAGTTCTTC.

The chain employs TRBV2 and TRBJ1-6, with D unresolved. CDR1 is SNHLY, CDR2 FYNNEI, per germline. CDR3 length: 15 amino acids. Trimming cost V 2 bases and J 0 bases, with 5 bases left between them. CDR3 coding DNA: TGTGCCAGCAGTGAAACTAGCTCCTATAATTCACCCCTCCACTTT. Its protein product is CASSETSSYNSPLHF.

This chain connects TRBV6-5 to TRBJ1-1; the D is unclear. This CDR3 comprises 14 residues. Germline CDR1 and CDR2: MNHEY and SVGAGI. CDR3 DNA sequence: TGTGCTACCCCAAAGGGCGCCCCGGGAACTGAAGCTTTCTTT. This sequence encodes CATPKGAPGTEAFF.

This sequence joins TRBV5-1 and TRBJ1-5, with 7 bases that match TRBD1. The V segment lost 2 bases and the J segment 5 bases; nucleotides outside the gene matches: 1. Germline CDR1 SGHRS, CDR2 YFSETQ. The CDR3 spans 13 residues. The chain's CDR3 is CASSFDRDQPQHF. Written as DNA, the CDR3 is TGCGCCAGCAGCTTCGACAGGGATCAGCCCCAGCATTTT. The full variable domain, with the rest looked up from reference TRBV5-1 and TRBJ1-5, is KAGVTQTPRYLIKTRGQQVTLSCSPISGHRSVSWYQQTPGQGLQFLFEYFSETQRNKGNFPGRFSGRQFSNSRSEMNVSTLELGDSALYLCASSFDRDQPQHFGDGTRLSIL.

The genes are TRBV10-2 and TRBJ1-6, with D possibly being TRBD1 (6 bases). Per the germline V gene, CDR1 is WSHSY and CDR2 is SAAADI. This CDR3 contains 14 residues. The V end was cut by 2 bases, the J end by 9 bases, with 11 bases between. The CDR3: CASSEGGLGSPLHF. Here the CDR3 DNA reads TGCGCCAGCAGTGAGGGGGGCCTCGGTTCACCCCTCCACTTT.

The V call is TRBV27, the J call TRBJ1-1; D might be TRBD1 (5 bases). Trimming shortened V by 0 bases and J by 1 base, and 9 bases separated the two germline ends. The CDR3 runs 15 residues. Germline values: CDR1 MNHEY, CDR2 SMNVEV (reference sequence). CDR3 coding DNA: TGTGCCAGCAGTTTATCGGGACTAAGGAACACTGAAGCTTTCTTT. This encodes CASSLSGLRNTEAFF.

V and J are TRBV7-9 and TRBJ1-3; D call uncertain. Germline CDR1 SEHNR, CDR2 FQNEAQ (reference sequence). Trimming left V 1 base short and J 0 bases short, with 10 bases between. The CDR3 runs 16 residues. CDR3 protein: CASSLVARTSGNTIYF. CDR3 DNA sequence: TGTGCCAGCAGCTTAGTGGCCAGAACCTCTGGAAACACCATATATTTT.

This chain uses TRBV3-1 (or the pseudogene TRBV3-2) with TRBJ1-2; D possibly corresponds to TRBD1 (6 bases). V gave up 0 bases and J gave up 0 bases, with 11 bases separating them. CDR1 is LGHDT, CDR2 YNNKEL, per germline (reference sequence). The CDR3 is 16 amino acids. In DNA, the CDR3 is TGTGCCAGCAGCCAAGACGGGACAACTGCTAACTATGGCTACACCTTC. Its protein is CASSQDGTTANYGYTF.

The chain has TRBV2 and TRBJ2-3; D gene uncertain. V lost 5 bases and J lost 2, with 5 bases in between. CDR1 SNHLY and CDR2 FYNNEI come from the germline V gene. The CDR3 runs 12 residues. The DNA of the CDR3 is TGTGCCAGCAGTTGGGCCACAGATACGCAGTATTTT. Residues: CASSWATDTQYF.

CDR3 coding DNA: TGTGCCAGCCTCCCGGCAGGGCCCCAGTTTGGAGCTTTCTTT. It encodes CASLPAGPQFGAFF. The genes are TRBV6-6 and TRBJ1-1, with D perhaps matching TRBD1 (5 bases). The germline CDR1 and CDR2 sequences are MNHNY and SVGAGI (reference sequence). The CDR3 consists of 14 residues. Trimming cost V 8 bases and J 10 bases, with 23 bases left between them.

The table lists this clone with a few counts. The V call is TRBV7-9, the J call TRBJ1-2; 7 bases agree with TRBD1. The CDR3 has 16 amino acids. Germline trimming cut 0 bases from V and 5 bases from J; bases unmatched to any gene: 9. Germline CDR1 and CDR2: SEHNR and FQNEAQ (reference sequence). The CDR3 sequence is CASSLASAGGKYGYTF. Written as DNA, the CDR3 is TGTGCCAGCAGCTTAGCTTCGGCAGGGGGAAAGTATGGCTACACCTTC.

J is TRBJ2-1 and V is TRBV6-5, with D perhaps TRBD1 (6 bases). The CDR3 totals 12 residues. Trimming pared 6 bases from V and 6 bases from J, leaving 9 bases between. CDR1 and CDR2 from the germline V gene are MNHEY and SVGAGI. This CDR3 is CASRDSTNEQFF. The CDR3 DNA sequence: TGTGCCAGCAGGGACAGTACCAATGAGCAGTTCTTC.

The gene calls are TRBV7-2 and TRBJ2-7; 9 bases are a match to TRBD1. In germline, CDR1 is SGHTA, CDR2 FQGNSA. J gave up 0 bases and V 2 bases, and 8 bases lay outside the gene matches. The CDR3 contains 17 residues. The CDR3 reads CASSLYAGTGISYEQYF. The CDR3 region has the DNA TGTGCCAGCAGCTTATATGCCGGGACAGGGATCTCCTACGAGCAGTACTTC.

The chain joins TRBV10-2 to TRBJ1-2; D gene uncertain. There are 12 residues in the CDR3. Trimming removed 4 bases from V and 8 bases from J, with 11 bases in between. CDR1 is WSHSY and CDR2 is SAAADI in the germline V gene. In DNA form, the CDR3 reads TGCGCCAGCAGTGGCGGCTTCGAGGGCTACACCTTC. Its translation: CASSGGFEGYTF.